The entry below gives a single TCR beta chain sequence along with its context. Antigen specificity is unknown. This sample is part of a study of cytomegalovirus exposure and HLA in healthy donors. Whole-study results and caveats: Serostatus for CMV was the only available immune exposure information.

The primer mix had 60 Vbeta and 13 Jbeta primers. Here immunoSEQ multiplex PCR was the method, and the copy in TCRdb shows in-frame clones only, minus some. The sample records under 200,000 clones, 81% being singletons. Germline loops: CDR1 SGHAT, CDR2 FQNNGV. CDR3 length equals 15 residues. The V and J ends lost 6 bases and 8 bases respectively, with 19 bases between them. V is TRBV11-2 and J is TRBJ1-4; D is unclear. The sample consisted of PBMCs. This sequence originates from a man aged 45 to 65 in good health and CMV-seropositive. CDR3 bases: TGTGCCAGCAGTCCAAGGACTTCCCCCGGGGAAAAACTGTTTTTT. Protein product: CASSPRTSPGEKLFF. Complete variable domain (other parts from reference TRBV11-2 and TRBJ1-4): EAGVAQSPRYKIIEKRQSVAFWCNPISGHATLYWYQQILGQGPKLLIQFQNNGVVDDSQLPKDRFSAERLKGVDSTLKIQPAKLEDSAVYLCASSPRTSPGEKLFFGSGTQLSVL.